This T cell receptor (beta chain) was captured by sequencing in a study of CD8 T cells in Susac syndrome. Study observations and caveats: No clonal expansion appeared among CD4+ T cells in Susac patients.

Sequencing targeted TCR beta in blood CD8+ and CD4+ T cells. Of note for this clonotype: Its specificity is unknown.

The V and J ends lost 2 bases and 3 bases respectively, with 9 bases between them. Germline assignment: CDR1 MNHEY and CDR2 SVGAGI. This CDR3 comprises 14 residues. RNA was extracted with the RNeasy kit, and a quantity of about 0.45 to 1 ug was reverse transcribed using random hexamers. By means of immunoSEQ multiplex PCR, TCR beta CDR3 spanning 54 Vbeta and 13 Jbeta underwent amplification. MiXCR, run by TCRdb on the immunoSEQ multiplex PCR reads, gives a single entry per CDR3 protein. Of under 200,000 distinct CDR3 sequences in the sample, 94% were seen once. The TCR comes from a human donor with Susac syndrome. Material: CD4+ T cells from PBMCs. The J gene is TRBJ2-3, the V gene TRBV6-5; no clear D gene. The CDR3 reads CASSYEPRTDTQYF. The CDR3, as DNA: TGTGCCAGCAGTTACGAACCCAGAACAGATACGCAGTATTTT.